The next 30 T cell receptor beta chains were all read from a single sample in a study of T-cell reconstitution after alpha-beta-depleted transplantation in children. Unique molecular identifiers were built into the TCRbeta library. One entry per CDR3 protein results from TCRdb running MiXCR on the PCR reads. There are about 460,000 distinct CDR3 sequences in the sample; over 10% occur only once, and about 14% lies in the top ten. The sample in question was PBMCs, mostly from graft donor cells, obtained 180 days after TCRalphabeta/CD19-depleted stem cell transplant. The receptors shown here come from a female patient between 2 and 15 years old who had a stem cell transplant for aplastic anemia, so the T cells may come from the graft donor.

V usage is TRBV6-5 and J usage is TRBJ2-7; 9 bases are a match to TRBD1. V lost 5 bases, J lost 5 bases, and 7 bases stayed unmatched. Looked up from germline, CDR1 is MNHEY and CDR2 is SVGAGI. This CDR3 is built from 14 residues. This chain's CDR3 is CASSNRDRADEQYF. In DNA form, the CDR3 reads TGTGCCAGCAGTAACCGGGACAGGGCGGACGAGCAGTACTTC.

This chain joins TRBV12-3 or TRBV12-4 and TRBJ1-1; a weak D match, TRBD1 (6 bases). The length of the CDR3 is 13 residues. V was trimmed by 6 bases and J by 11 bases, leaving 19 bases between them. CDR3 sequence reads: CASRRPGHLGAFF. In nucleotides, the CDR3 is TGTGCCAGCAGGCGCCCGGGACACCTGGGGGCTTTCTTT.

This chain connects TRBV6-5 to TRBJ1-2; no clear D gene. Germline assignment: CDR1 MNHEY and CDR2 SVGAGI. This CDR3 contains 15 residues. The V and J ends lost 2 bases and 4 bases respectively, with 14 bases between them. The CDR3 region has the DNA TGTGCCAGCAGTTACGCAAGTAATGTAGGCTATGGCTACACCTTC. Protein product: CASSYASNVGYGYTF.

This clonotype has more than one count but fewer than ten. This chain joins TRBV10-3 and TRBJ1-2, with D unclear. The CDR3 sequence is 11 residues long. Germline V gene lookup returns CDR1 ENHRY and CDR2 SYGVKD. The V end was cut by 10 bases, the J end by 8 bases, with 14 bases between. This CDR3 is CATRSWRGYTF. The CDR3 region has the DNA TGTGCCACCCGGTCGTGGAGAGGCTACACCTTC.

Only a few counts were recorded for this clonotype. The chain employs TRBV25-1 and TRBJ2-5; 10 bases agree with TRBD2. V lost 0 bases and J lost 8; bases outside the gene matches: 6. The CDR3 has 15 residues. From germline, CDR1 is MGHDK and CDR2 SYGVNS. CDR3: CASSEYQREGRTQYF. DNA of the CDR3: TGTGCCAGCAGTGAATACCAGCGGGAGGGCCGTACCCAGTACTTC.

This clonotype occurred a few times. The J gene is TRBJ2-7, the V gene TRBV27; 10 bases are shared with TRBD2. J gave up 4 bases and V 3 bases, and 3 bases lay outside the gene matches. The CDR3 is 14 residues long. Per germline, CDR1 MNHEY and CDR2 SMNVEV (reference sequence). The CDR3 sequence: CASSFSSGSYEQYV. CDR3 nucleotide sequence: TGTGCCAGCAGTTTTTCTAGCGGGAGTTACGAGCAGTACGTC.

This clonotype occurred a few times. This chain links TRBV24-1 with TRBJ2-2; 8 bases are shared with TRBD2. Germline V gene sequence: CDR1 KGHDR, CDR2 SFDVKD. Losses at the gene ends were 1 base for V and 4 bases for J; bases not matched to a gene: 7. The CDR3 is 17 residues long. CDR3 in DNA: TGTGCCACCAGTGATTTTGGCGGGAGGAGTGGCACCGGGGAGCTGTTTTTT. Amino acids: CATSDFGGRSGTGELFF.

Remarks on this clonotype: This may be a read error: a much more frequent sequence differs by one nucleotide. The chain has TRBV5-5 and TRBJ2-2, with 8 positions matching TRBD1. The CDR3 contains 13 residues. Germline CDR1 reads SGHKS; CDR2 reads YYEKEE (reference sequence). Trimming removed 3 bases from V and 6 bases from J; junction bases left unmatched: 1. The CDR3 region has the DNA TGTGCCAGCAGCTCGACAGGGGCCGGGGAGCTGTTTTTT. This sequence encodes CASSSTGAGELFF.

This clonotype was recorded at least ten times. This chain uses TRBV10-3 with TRBJ1-3; D is perhaps TRBD1 (5 bases). The V gene's germline CDR1 is ENHRY and CDR2 SYGVKD. Trimming left V 4 bases short and J 4 bases short, with 11 bases between. The CDR3 consists of 14 residues. CDR3 DNA: TGTGCCATCAGTGCCGGGACCCCCGGAAACACCATATATTTT. Encoded protein: CAISAGTPGNTIYF.

The sample holds a few counts of this clonotype. CDR3 residues: CATSDLRLGLAGRETQYF. The DNA of the CDR3 is TGTGCCACCAGTGATTTGCGGCTAGGGCTAGCGGGGCGAGAGACCCAGTACTTC. The chain recombines TRBV24-1 with TRBJ2-5, with 9 bases matching TRBD2. The CDR3 extends over 18 amino acids. J lost 4 bases, V lost 0 bases, and 11 bases had no gene match. Germline V gene lookup returns CDR1 KGHDR and CDR2 SFDVKD.

In its sample, this clonotype was seen many times. The chain has TRBV7-8 and TRBJ1-1; D is unresolved. Germline CDR1 is SGHVS and CDR2 is FQNEAQ. This CDR3 has 17 amino acids. V gave up 5 bases and J gave up 4 bases, with 23 bases separating them. The CDR3 DNA is TGTGCCAGCAGCCTGCTTTCAATAGCATCGCCTGTCACTGAAGCTTTCTTT. Its protein is CASSLLSIASPVTEAFF.

The chain uses TRBV29-1 and TRBJ2-1; TRBD2 aligns across 13 bases. V gave up 3 bases and J gave up 2 bases; unmatched junction bases: 1. Germline values: CDR1 SQVTM, CDR2 ANQGSEA. This CDR3 region has 15 residues. The CDR3 here is CSVEGLAGTYNEQFF. CDR3 coding DNA: TGCAGCGTTGAGGGACTAGCGGGGACCTACAATGAGCAGTTCTTC.

The genes are TRBV11-2 and TRBJ1-5, with 7 bases aligning to TRBD1. The CDR3 sequence is 18 residues long. Looked up from germline, CDR1 is SGHAT and CDR2 is FQNNGV. V lost 5 bases to trimming and J lost 0 bases; unmatched junction nucleotides: 13. The CDR3 nucleotides are TGTGCCAGCAGCCCCTCGGGGGACAGCTTCTATAGCAATCAGCCCCAGCATTTT. Amino acids: CASSPSGDSFYSNQPQHF.

In its sample, this clonotype was seen many times. V usage is TRBV15 and J usage is TRBJ2-3; TRBD1 agrees at 9 bases. Losses at the gene ends were 4 bases for V and 5 bases for J; bases not matched to a gene: 13. Germline V gene sequence: CDR1 LNHNV, CDR2 YYDKDF (reference sequence). The CDR3 length is 17 residues. CDR3 protein: CATSNAVRDRVGDTQYF. The CDR3 nucleotides read TGTGCCACCAGCAATGCGGTACGGGACAGGGTCGGAGATACGCAGTATTTT.

This clonotype was detected a few times. The rearrangement joins TRBV5-1 to TRBJ2-5; 12 positions match TRBD1. After removal of 4 bases from V and 5 bases from J, the junction contained 12 bases not matched to a gene. This CDR3 is 17 amino acids long. Germline assignment: CDR1 SGHRS and CDR2 YFSETQ. The CDR3: CASSAGTGGAPRETQYF. In nucleotides, the CDR3 is TGCGCCAGCAGCGCCGGGACAGGGGGCGCCCCGAGGGAGACCCAGTACTTC.

The genes are TRBV4-2 and TRBJ2-7, with 8 positions matching TRBD1. CDR3 size: 15 residues. Per the germline V gene, CDR1 is LGHNA and CDR2 is YNFKEQ. Trimming removed 1 base from V and 5 bases from J; junction bases left unmatched: 7. The CDR3 nucleotides read TGTGCCAGCAGCCAAGCGAAGACAGGGGCTGACGAGCAGTACTTC. Its translation: CASSQAKTGADEQYF.

This clonotype showed up just a few times. This rearrangement joins TRBV28 to TRBJ1-4; D unresolved. Deletions cut 1 base from V and 4 bases from J, with 10 bases between. The CDR3 loop spans 15 amino acids. Germline V gives CDR1 MDHEN, CDR2 SYDVKM. The CDR3 reads CASSLLGGLNEKLFF. The CDR3, as DNA: TGTGCCAGCAGTTTATTGGGCGGTCTTAATGAAAAACTGTTTTTT.

CDR3 residues: CSAGQGDTGELFF. CDR3 nucleotides: TGCAGTGCCGGACAGGGCGACACCGGGGAGCTGTTTTTT. The chain links TRBV20-1 to TRBJ2-2; 8 bases align to TRBD1. Germline-derived CDR1 and CDR2 are DFQATT and SNEGSKA (reference sequence). The length of the CDR3 is 13 residues. The V segment lost 6 bases and the J segment 3 bases; nucleotides outside the gene matches: 3.

The gene calls are TRBV5-1 and TRBJ2-2; 10 bases fit TRBD1. The CDR3 length is 19 residues. Germline V gene data show CDR1 as SGHRS and CDR2 as YFSETQ. V lost 1 base and J lost 3; bases outside the gene matches: 12. CDR3 bases: TGCGCCAGCAGCTTGAAAGACCCAGCCGGGACAGGGGACACCGGGGAGCTGTTTTTT. Protein product: CASSLKDPAGTGDTGELFF.

The chain recombines TRBV13 with TRBJ2-1, with a possible D match to TRBD1 (6 bases). The CDR3 spans 15 residues. V dropped 1 base and J dropped 10 bases, with 17 bases sitting between them. CDR1 is PRHDT and CDR2 is FYEKMQ in the germline V gene (reference sequence). In DNA, the CDR3 is TGTGCCAGCAGCTTAGCAGGGGTCGCCCTCGAGGAGCAGTTCTTC. As protein: CASSLAGVALEEQFF.

The chain has TRBV6-5 and TRBJ2-2; TRBD2 aligns across 14 bases. The germline V gene encodes CDR1 MNHEY and CDR2 SVGAGI. The CDR3 loop spans 17 amino acids. V lost 0 bases, J lost 7 bases, and 4 bases stayed unmatched. CDR3 in DNA: TGTGCCAGCAGTTACTCGACTAGCGGGAGGGCCGACGGGGAGCTGTTTTTT. This translates into CASSYSTSGRADGELFF.

The chain uses TRBV5-1 and TRBJ2-1; 11 bases map to TRBD2. Germline-derived CDR1 and CDR2 are SGHRS and YFSETQ. V was pared by 0 bases and J by 0 bases, with 8 bases of the junction left unmatched. The CDR3 spans 19 residues. Here the CDR3 DNA reads TGCGCCAGCAGCTTGGTAGGTAGCGGGAGGGTAGCCTCCTACAATGAGCAGTTCTTC. Translation gives CASSLVGSGRVASYNEQFF.

This clonotype was seen many times. The rearrangement links TRBV12-3 or TRBV12-4 to TRBJ2-1, with TRBD1 matching 7 bases. The V segment lost 4 bases and the J segment 6 bases; nucleotides outside the gene matches: 6. This CDR3 has 14 amino acids. The CDR3 here is CASSSQGLVNEQFF. In nucleotides, the CDR3 is TGTGCCAGCAGTTCACAGGGGTTGGTCAATGAGCAGTTCTTC.

The rearrangement uses TRBV5-1 and TRBJ2-3; 12 bases fit TRBD2. The germline V gene has CDR1 SGHRS and CDR2 YFSETQ. This CDR3 is 17 amino acids long. V shed 4 bases and J 2 bases; nucleotides not matched to a gene: 8. The CDR3 here is CASSEGTSGWYTDTQYF. The CDR3 DNA reads TGCGCCAGCAGCGAGGGGACTAGCGGGTGGTACACAGATACGCAGTATTTT.

This clonotype was seen a few times. The chain combines TRBV3-1 with TRBJ2-7; 8 bases match TRBD2. The CDR3 runs 15 residues. J gave up 4 bases and V 0 bases, and 5 bases lay outside the gene matches. CDR1 LGHDT and CDR2 YNNKEL come from the germline V gene (reference sequence). The CDR3 DNA sequence: TGTGCCAGCAGCCAAGATCGCAGCGGGAGATACGAGCAGTACTTC. Amino acids: CASSQDRSGRYEQYF.

This clonotype was found a few times. The chain is built from TRBV5-1 and TRBJ2-5, with D perhaps TRBD1 (5 bases). There are 14 residues in the CDR3. The germline V and J ends were trimmed by 2 bases and 2 bases, with 10 bases remaining between them. The germline CDR1 and CDR2 sequences are SGHRS and YFSETQ. DNA for the CDR3: TGCGCCAGCAGCTTCTTACAGGTACAAGAGACCCAGTACTTC. This encodes CASSFLQVQETQYF.

J is TRBJ2-1 and V is TRBV20-1; D is possibly TRBD2 (5 bases). CDR3 length equals 20 residues. V lost 1 base, J lost 1 base, and 26 bases lay in between. CDR1 and CDR2 (germline): DFQATT, SNEGSKA (reference sequence). For the CDR3, the DNA is TGCAGTGCTAGAGCCACCCCTAGGACGGCTAGCACTAGGTCCTACAATGAGCAGTTCTTC. This encodes CSARATPRTASTRSYNEQFF.

This clonotype was found a few times. The chain carries TRBV12-3 or TRBV12-4 and TRBJ1-1; D uncertain. The V gene lost 5 bases and the J gene lost 3 bases, with 10 bases spanning the gap. The length of the CDR3 is 13 residues. This CDR3 reads CASSAFVDTEAFF. The CDR3 DNA is TGTGCCAGCAGTGCCTTTGTTGACACTGAAGCTTTCTTT.

This clonotype was observed many times. The chain employs TRBV6-2 or TRBV6-3 and TRBJ2-1; no firm D call. The CDR3 has 15 amino acids. Trimming left V 0 bases short and J 4 bases short, with 10 bases between. From germline, CDR1 is MNHEY and CDR2 SVGEGT. The CDR3 reads CASSYSGVAYNEQFF. The CDR3 DNA follows: TGTGCCAGCAGTTACTCTGGAGTTGCTTACAATGAGCAGTTCTTC.

The CDR3 DNA reads TGTGCCAGTCAACCGACAGCCATTAATGAAAAACTGTTTTTT. This translates into CASQPTAINEKLFF. The chain is built from TRBV19 and TRBJ1-4; maybe TRBD1 (5 bases). Trimming shortened V by 8 bases and J by 4 bases, and 14 bases separated the two germline ends. Germline V gives CDR1 LNHDA, CDR2 SQIVND (reference sequence). The CDR3 runs 14 residues.